This T cell receptor (beta chain) was recorded in a study of shared clonotypes between healthy human individuals. The V and J ends lost 10 bases and 6 bases respectively, with 14 bases between them. Germline V gives CDR1 ENHRY, CDR2 SYGVKD. This CDR3 contains 12 residues. Assay: immunoSEQ multiplex PCR; the TCRdb copy retains only in-frame clones and omits some. The sample yields about 2.4 million clones, approximately 94% seen once. The rearrangement links TRBV10-3 to TRBJ2-3; D gene ambiguous. This receptor was obtained from a man younger than 35 in good health. Some clones in this sample may be carry-over from other donors' samples. The specimen sequenced was naive CD4+ T cells from PBMCs. Subset in this sample: CD45RA+ positively selected. The CDR3 is CATESPGDTQYF. Written as DNA, the CDR3 is TGTGCCACCGAATCGCCCGGGGATACGCAGTATTTT.